This T cell receptor beta chain derives from a study of T cells in Graves' hyperthyroidism and ophthalmopathy. Findings and caveats of the study: In the analysis, a 13 V-J model separated ophthalmopathy from stable hyperthyroidism.

The hyperthyroidism was newly diagnosed and had lasted under 2 months; the patients were aged 18 to 65. Predating any ophthalmopathy symptoms, the blood sample was taken at first hyperthyroidism diagnosis. Germline CDR1 GTSNPN, CDR2 SVGIG (reference sequence). This CDR3 is built from 14 residues. V lost 7 bases and J lost 2, with 18 bases in between. This clonotype was seen ten or more times. Its specificity is unknown. RNA transcripts served as the template for amplifying TCR beta CDR3 regions. Initially, a first-round RT-PCR of the TCR CDR3 employed the HTBI primer set. TCRdb re-called the multiplex PCR reads through MiXCR, storing one row per CDR3 protein. The table shows 370,000 or so distinct CDR3 sequences, with roughly 13% occurring only once.

The clonotype was recovered from a man aged 30-40 years with Graves' hyperthyroidism that later progressed to Graves' ophthalmopathy. This rearrangement joins TRBV30 to TRBJ2-7; no firm D call. The specimen was blood. The chain's CDR3 is CASTSLKQAYEQYF. The CDR3, as DNA: TGTGCCTCTACTTCCCTCAAGCAGGCCTACGAGCAGTACTTC.